A single sample gave rise to the 28 T cell receptor beta chains below, sequenced in a study of blood T cell repertoires in COVID-19. The data were produced by immunoSEQ multiplex PCR, yet TCRdb's version contains in-frame clones alone and is incomplete. Among around 140,000 clones listed, 84% were seen once. Sequencing was performed on PBMCs or T cells enriched from blood (not recorded which). The receptors derive from a woman in her fifties or sixties with acute COVID-19.

The V gene is TRBV15, the J gene TRBJ1-1, with D tentatively TRBD1 (6 bases). The germline V gene encodes CDR1 LNHNV and CDR2 YYDKDF (reference sequence). V was pared by 6 bases and J by 4 bases, with 12 bases between. The CDR3 spans 13 residues. The CDR3 coding sequence is TGTGCCACCAGGGCCAGAGGGGGCACTGAAGCTTTCTTT. Translating gives CATRARGGTEAFF.

This chain links TRBV5-6 with TRBJ2-7, with a possible D match to TRBD2 (6 bases). Looked up from germline, CDR1 is SGHDT and CDR2 is YYEEEE. Trimming took off 4 bases at V and 1 base at J, with 15 bases between the two ends. The CDR3 is made up of 15 amino acids. For the CDR3, the DNA is TGTGCCAGCAGCCCTGAGTTAGCGGCTTCCTACGAGCAGTACTTC. Translated, it gives CASSPELAASYEQYF.

The chain joins TRBV24-1 to TRBJ1-2; D is ambiguous. The CDR3 length is 14 residues. Germline assignment: CDR1 KGHDR and CDR2 SFDVKD. V shed 2 bases and J shed 7 bases, with 13 bases lying between them. CDR3: CATSDSRRPIGYTF. Written as DNA, the CDR3 is TGTGCCACCAGTGATTCCCGGCGGCCTATTGGCTACACCTTC.

The chain has TRBV7-9 and TRBJ1-5; D is uncertain. The CDR3 extends over 15 amino acids. The V end lost 1 base, the J end lost 3 bases, and 10 bases lay between the germline ends. Germline lookup yields CDR1 SEHNR and CDR2 FQNEAQ (reference sequence). CDR3 in DNA: TGTGCCAGCAGCTTAGGGTTCGGGGACAATCAGCCCCAGCATTTT. This sequence encodes CASSLGFGDNQPQHF.

The genes are TRBV30 and TRBJ2-3; D might be TRBD1 (6 bases). This CDR3 has 15 residues. Trimming cost V 0 bases and J 2 bases, with 12 bases left between them. Germline-derived CDR1 and CDR2 are GTSNPN and SVGIG (reference sequence). CDR3: CAWSVGGYATDTQYF. The CDR3 nucleotides are TGTGCCTGGAGTGTAGGGGGATACGCCACAGATACGCAGTATTTT.

V usage is TRBV12-5 and J usage is TRBJ2-7; TRBD1 might be the D (7 bases). This CDR3 is 12 amino acids long. V lost 2 bases and J 6 bases, leaving 8 bases between the germline ends. Germline V CDR1 and CDR2: LGHNT, FRNRAP. Here the CDR3 reads CASGLQGGEQYF. DNA for the CDR3: TGTGCTAGTGGTTTGCAGGGGGGCGAGCAGTACTTC.

V usage is TRBV29-1 and J usage is TRBJ2-7; 8 bases agree with TRBD1. V lost 4 bases, J lost 4 bases, and 0 bases stayed unmatched. Germline V gene data show CDR1 as SQVTM and CDR2 as ANQGSEA. This CDR3 contains 11 residues. CDR3 in DNA: TGCAGCGTTGGGACAGGGTACGAGCAGTACTTC. Translation: CSVGTGYEQYF.

The chain links TRBV10-1 to TRBJ1-1, with D perhaps TRBD1 (5 bases). V lost 2 bases and J 5 bases, leaving 15 bases between the germline ends. The CDR3 extends over 15 amino acids. In germline, CDR1 is WNHNN, CDR2 SYGVQD (reference sequence). CDR3 in DNA: TGCGCCAGCAGTGAGACCCTAGGGGTGGGAACTGAAGCTTTCTTT. This encodes CASSETLGVGTEAFF.

V is TRBV28 and J is TRBJ2-1; D is ambiguous. Germline assignment: CDR1 MDHEN and CDR2 SYDVKM. The CDR3 has 13 amino acids. Trimming stripped 3 bases from V and 8 bases from J, with 11 bases between. The CDR3 spells CASSFFGSDEQFF. The CDR3, as DNA: TGTGCCAGCAGTTTCTTCGGGTCCGATGAGCAGTTCTTC. Full variable domain (missing parts from reference TRBV28 and TRBJ2-1): DVKVTQSSRYLVKRTGEKVFLECVQDMDHENMFWYRQDPGLGLRLIYFSYDVKMKEKGDIPEGYSVSREKKERFSLILESASTNQTSMYLCASSFFGSDEQFFGPGTRLTVL.

The CDR3 sequence is CASSLGGTSGADTQYF. As DNA, the CDR3 is TGCGCCAGCAGCTTGGGCGGGACTAGCGGTGCAGATACGCAGTATTTT. V gene TRBV5-1 combines with J gene TRBJ2-3, with TRBD2 identical over 11 bases. The J segment lost 4 bases and the V segment lost 0 bases, leaving 4 bases of the junction unmatched. Germline values: CDR1 SGHRS, CDR2 YFSETQ. The CDR3 is 16 amino acids.

The V gene is TRBV11-2, the J gene TRBJ2-5, with D possibly matching TRBD2 (5 bases). With 0 bases removed from V and 5 bases from J, the gap between germline ends came to 10 bases. Germline assignment: CDR1 SGHAT and CDR2 FQNNGV. The CDR3 consists of 14 residues. The CDR3 region has the DNA TGTGCCAGCAGCTTAGAAGCGAGGGAGGAGACCCAGTACTTC. It codes for CASSLEAREETQYF.

The chain combines TRBV11-3 with TRBJ1-2; possibly TRBD1 for D (5 bases). Germline values: CDR1 SGHNT, CDR2 YENEEA. V shed 1 base and J shed 4 bases, with 10 bases lying between them. The CDR3 loop spans 14 amino acids. CDR3 nucleotides: TGTGCCAGCAGCTTAGGCGGGGGTCCCTATGGCTACACCTTC. It encodes CASSLGGGPYGYTF.

The genes are TRBV2 and TRBJ1-1; a possible D gene is TRBD1 (5 bases). Germline loops: CDR1 SNHLY, CDR2 FYNNEI. V was trimmed by 2 bases and J by 1 base, leaving 8 bases between them. CDR3 size: 14 residues. CDR3 nucleotide sequence: TGTGCCAGCAGTGAATTCGGGGGGAACACTGAAGCTTTCTTT. Its translation is CASSEFGGNTEAFF.

The chain couples TRBV7-8 to TRBJ2-3; 13 nucleotides align to TRBD2. Unmatched junction bases numbered 6, after V lost 5 bases and J lost 7 bases. Per the germline V gene, CDR1 is SGHVS and CDR2 is FQNEAQ. The CDR3 is made up of 15 amino acids. CDR3 sequence (DNA): TGTGCCAGCAGCCTCAGGACTAGCGGGAGCTATACGCAGTATTTT. Residues: CASSLRTSGSYTQYF.

The V gene is TRBV6-4, the J gene TRBJ2-5; D is unresolved. Trimming left V 4 bases short and J 5 bases short, with 11 bases between. Germline loops: CDR1 MRHNA, CDR2 SNTAGT. The CDR3 has 13 amino acids. The DNA of the CDR3 is TGTGCCAGCAGTGCCGACTCATTGGAGACCCAGTACTTC. It encodes CASSADSLETQYF.

The rearrangement uses TRBV7-2 and TRBJ2-2, with D possibly being TRBD2 (5 bases). The V end lost 5 bases, the J end lost 5 bases, and 15 bases lay between the germline ends. The CDR3 runs 15 residues. Per germline, CDR1 SGHTA and CDR2 FQGNSA. The CDR3 DNA sequence: TGTGCCAGCAGCCCCCGGGTGGGAGTGACCGGGGAGCTGTTTTTT. Residues: CASSPRVGVTGELFF.

The chain employs TRBV5-1 and TRBJ2-5; D not resolved. This CDR3 has 15 amino acids. Germline assignment: CDR1 SGHRS and CDR2 YFSETQ. V lost 4 bases and J 5 bases, leaving 18 bases between the germline ends. CDR3 sequence (DNA): TGCGCCAGCAGCACTTCCTGGGCATCTGACGAGACCCAGTACTTC. Its protein product is CASSTSWASDETQYF.

The rearrangement links TRBV5-1 to TRBJ1-1; 10 positions agree with TRBD1. The trim removed 4 bases at V and 0 bases at J, leaving 6 bases unmatched. This CDR3 has 16 residues. Germline V lookup: CDR1 SGHRS, CDR2 YFSETQ. The CDR3 sequence is CASSGGQGNMNTEAFF. In nucleotides, the CDR3 is TGCGCCAGCAGCGGGGGACAGGGGAATATGAACACTGAAGCTTTCTTT.

The V gene is TRBV19, the J gene TRBJ2-6; D is ambiguous. The CDR3 spans 14 residues. The germline V gene has CDR1 LNHDA and CDR2 SQIVND (reference sequence). The V gene lost 10 bases and the J gene lost 0 bases, with 10 bases spanning the gap. The CDR3: CATRWSSGANVLTF. The DNA of the CDR3 is TGTGCCACCCGATGGAGCTCTGGGGCCAACGTCCTGACTTTC.

This chain links TRBV5-1 with TRBJ2-1; D is ambiguous. Between the trimmed V and J ends, which lost 2 bases and 5 bases, there was a span of 8 bases. This CDR3 comprises 13 residues. The germline V gene has CDR1 SGHRS and CDR2 YFSETQ. CDR3 protein: CASSFLGDNEQFF. For the CDR3, the DNA is TGCGCCAGCAGCTTCTTAGGAGACAATGAGCAGTTCTTC.

The V and J genes are TRBV5-1 and TRBJ2-3, with a possible D match to TRBD2 (5 bases). This CDR3 comprises 16 residues. Trimming pared 0 bases from V and 1 base from J, leaving 12 bases between. Germline loops: CDR1 SGHRS, CDR2 YFSETQ. This chain's CDR3 is CASSLGAVGGTDTQYF. CDR3 DNA sequence: TGCGCCAGCAGCTTGGGGGCCGTCGGGGGCACAGATACGCAGTATTTT.

The chain combines TRBV29-1 with TRBJ1-5, with TRBD1 as a possible D gene (6 bases). The germline V gene encodes CDR1 SQVTM and CDR2 ANQGSEA. The CDR3 has 13 residues. Trimming removed 4 bases from V and 3 bases from J, with 10 bases in between. CDR3 nucleotide sequence: TGCAGCGTTGCCAGGGGAGACAATCAGCCCCAGCATTTT. Protein sequence: CSVARGDNQPQHF.

This clone was seen only once. The chain links TRBV18 to TRBJ2-6, with a tentative D call TRBD1 (6 bases). With 6 bases removed from V and 0 bases from J, the gap between germline ends came to 15 bases. The germline CDR1 and CDR2 sequences are KGHSH and LQKENI. The CDR3 consists of 17 residues. The CDR3 bases are TGTGCCAGCTCGCCTGTGGGCAGGGGCTCTGGGGCCAACGTCCTGACTTTC. It yields the protein CASSPVGRGSGANVLTF.

This sequence joins TRBV19 and TRBJ1-5, with D possibly matching TRBD1 (5 bases). There are 12 residues in the CDR3. Germline values: CDR1 LNHDA, CDR2 SQIVND (reference sequence). Trimming shortened V by 7 bases and J by 7 bases, and 11 bases separated the two germline ends. CDR3 loop: CASTERGQPQHF. The CDR3 coding sequence is TGTGCCAGTACCGAAAGGGGCCAGCCCCAGCATTTT. The variable domain in full, with the rest retrieved from reference TRBV19 and TRBJ1-5, is DGGITQSPKYLFRKEGQNVTLSCEQNLNHDAMYWYRQDPGQGLRLIYYSQIVNDFQKGDIAEGYSVSREKKESFPLTVTSAQKNPTAFYLCASTERGQPQHFGDGTRLSIL.

The chain joins TRBV15 to TRBJ2-7, with TRBD2 identical over 8 bases. The CDR3 runs to 15 residues. The germline gives CDR1 LNHNV, CDR2 YYDKDF (reference sequence). Trimming cost V 1 base and J 10 bases; bases outside gene matches: 12. CDR3 nucleotide sequence: TGTGCCACCAGCAGAGTCTTTGAGACTAGCGCCGCACAGTACTTC. It encodes CATSRVFETSAAQYF.

To note about this clone: Other nucleotide sequences in the sample specify the same CDR3. The chain recombines TRBV27 with TRBJ1-2, with D possibly matching TRBD1 (5 bases). CDR1 is MNHEY and CDR2 is SMNVEV in the germline V gene (reference sequence). The CDR3 sequence is 13 residues long. V gave up 5 bases and J gave up 1 base, with 8 bases separating them. The CDR3 bases are TGTGCCAGCAGTCTCAGGGTTAACTATGGCTACACCTTC. It yields the protein CASSLRVNYGYTF.

This clone came up a few times. The rearrangement uses TRBV2 and TRBJ2-7, with 14 bases fitting TRBD2. This CDR3 region has 16 residues. Unmatched junction bases numbered 7, after V lost 6 bases and J lost 3 bases. From germline, CDR1 is SNHLY and CDR2 FYNNEI. Here the CDR3 DNA reads TGTGCCAGCAGCGGGACTAGCGGGAGTTTTCTCTACGAGCAGTACTTC. Its translation: CASSGTSGSFLYEQYF.

This chain links TRBV7-8 with TRBJ1-2, with TRBD1 identical over 10 bases. This CDR3 spans 15 amino acids. J gave up 8 bases and V 1 base, and 7 bases lay outside the gene matches. Germline values: CDR1 SGHVS, CDR2 FQNEAQ. The CDR3 region is CASSLGGQGMRGYTF. In DNA form, the CDR3 reads TGTGCCAGCAGCTTAGGGGGACAGGGGATGCGGGGCTACACCTTC.